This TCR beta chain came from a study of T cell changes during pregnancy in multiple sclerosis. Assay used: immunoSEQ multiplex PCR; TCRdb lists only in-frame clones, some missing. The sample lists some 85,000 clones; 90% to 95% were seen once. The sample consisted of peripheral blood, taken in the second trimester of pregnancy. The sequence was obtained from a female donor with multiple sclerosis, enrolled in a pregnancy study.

The CDR3 DNA reads as TGCGCCAGCAGCCAAGATGGGCTCGGGGGGCGGGAGACCCAGTACTTC. Translating gives CASSQDGLGGRETQYF. The rearrangement links TRBV4-1 to TRBJ2-5; D is perhaps TRBD2 (7 bases). Germline CDR1 MGHRA, CDR2 YSYEKL. V lost 0 bases to trimming and J lost 5 bases, with 16 bases between them. The CDR3 sequence is 16 residues long.